This entry lists 3 T cell receptor beta chains sequenced from one sample in a study of T cells in Graves' hyperthyroidism and ophthalmopathy. TCR beta CDR3 region amplification was performed from RNA transcripts. The HTBI set primed first-round TCR CDR3 RT-PCR. TCRdb used MiXCR to reprocess the multiplex PCR reads, holding one entry per CDR3 protein. The sample shows around 720,000 distinct CDR3 sequences, about a third of them seen only once. The specimen sequenced was blood. These receptors all stem from a woman in her thirties or forties with Graves' hyperthyroidism.

This clonotype was seen a handful of times. The rearrangement uses TRBV6-2 or TRBV6-3 and TRBJ1-3; D unresolved. This CDR3 comprises 13 residues. V was pared by 6 bases and J by 4 bases, with 10 bases between. In germline, CDR1 is MNHEY, CDR2 SVGEGT. CDR3 region: CASSWVYGNTIYF. CDR3 DNA sequence: TGTGCCAGCAGCTGGGTTTACGGAAACACCATATATTTT.

This chain connects TRBV15 to TRBJ1-4; possible D gene TRBD1, 5 bases. Trimming took 6 bases from V and 8 from J, leaving 22 bases between them. CDR3 length: 16 amino acids. Germline CDR1 reads LNHNV; CDR2 reads YYDKDF (reference sequence). The DNA of the CDR3 is TGTGCCACCAGTCCAGGGACGTCCCCTTCGAGGGAAAAACTGTTTTTT. This gives the protein CATSPGTSPSREKLFF.

This clonotype has ten or more counts. The chain uses TRBV4-3 and TRBJ2-5; D is unresolved. Germline loops: CDR1 LGHNA, CDR2 YSLEER. CDR3 length: 14 amino acids. Trimming removed 3 bases at V and 1 base at J, with 9 bases between. CDR3 nucleotides: TGCGCCAGCAGCCACGGACGGCGCCAAGAGACCCAGTACTTC. Amino acids: CASSHGRRQETQYF.